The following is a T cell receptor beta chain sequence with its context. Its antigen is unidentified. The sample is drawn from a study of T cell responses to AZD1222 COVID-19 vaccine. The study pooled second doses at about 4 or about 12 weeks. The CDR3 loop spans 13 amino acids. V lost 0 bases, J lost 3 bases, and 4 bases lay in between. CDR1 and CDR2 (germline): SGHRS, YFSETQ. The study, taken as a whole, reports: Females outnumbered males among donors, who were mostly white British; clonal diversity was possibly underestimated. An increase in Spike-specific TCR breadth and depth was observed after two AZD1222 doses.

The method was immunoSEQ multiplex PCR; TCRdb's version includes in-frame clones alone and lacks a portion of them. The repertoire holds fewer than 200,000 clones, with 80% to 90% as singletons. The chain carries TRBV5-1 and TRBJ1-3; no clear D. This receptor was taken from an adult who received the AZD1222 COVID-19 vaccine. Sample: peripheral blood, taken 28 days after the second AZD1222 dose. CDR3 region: CASSLDSGNTIYF. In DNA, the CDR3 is TGCGCCAGCAGCTTGGACAGTGGAAACACCATATATTTT.